This T cell receptor beta chain originates from a study of blood T cell repertoires in COVID-19. Study-wide context: Specimens from acute and convalescent COVID-19 originated in the United States, Italy and Spain. Sources were T cells, B-cell-depleted T cells, or PBMCs; the material itself was cDNA or gDNA.

CDR1 MDHEN and CDR2 SYDVKM come from the germline V gene. V dropped 7 bases and J dropped 3; count of bases not matched to a gene: 9. This CDR3 comprises 15 residues. The authors' processing: Amplification of reference gene primers was used by the study to estimate nucleated cell counts. Some clones are missing from TCRdb's copy, which holds only in-frame ones; the method was immunoSEQ multiplex PCR. For V, J and clone size, that table is used; D and trimming come from the DNA. The profile shows around 260,000 clones, roughly 87% of them singletons. The sequence was collected from a human donor in a cohort sampled during active COVID-19. The sample comprised peripheral blood. The chain carries TRBV28 and TRBJ2-7; 10 bases match TRBD1. The CDR3 DNA reads as TGTGCCAGCATTGAGACAGGGGGCATGTACTACGAGCAGTACTTC. Translated, it gives CASIETGGMYYEQYF.